The source of this TCR beta chain is a study of blood T cell repertoires in COVID-19. The overall study: Samples of COVID-19 (acute and convalescent) were obtained from the United States, Italy and Spain. PBMCs, B-cell-depleted T cells, or T cells provided the cDNA or gDNA that made up the material.

Seattle patients were enrolled during active infection and followed longitudinally. In the original processing: Amplified reference gene primers provided the basis for estimating nucleated cell counts. The data were produced by immunoSEQ multiplex PCR, yet TCRdb's version contains in-frame clones alone and is incomplete. The V and J calls and clone size are taken from that table; D and trimming were inferred from the DNA. Here the sample spans 400,000 to 450,000 clones, over 85% being singletons. The V end lost 5 bases, the J end lost 4 bases, and 15 bases lay between the germline ends. Per germline, CDR1 SGHVS and CDR2 FQNEAQ. The CDR3 covers 15 residues.

The genes are TRBV7-8 and TRBJ1-3; no firm D call. This sequence originates from a man aged 18 to 29 with COVID-19, enrolled during active disease. The sample was peripheral blood. The CDR3 spells CASSPTGREGNTIYF. Written as DNA, the CDR3 is TGTGCCAGCAGCCCGACCGGCCGGGAAGGAAACACCATATATTTT. Combining the CDR3 with reference TRBV7-8 and TRBJ1-3 gives the whole variable domain GAGVSQSPRYKVAKRGQDVALRCDPISGHVSLFWYQQALGQGPEFLTYFQNEAQLDKSGLPSDRFFAERPEGSVSTLKIQRTQQEDSAVYLCASSPTGREGNTIYFGEGSWLTVV.